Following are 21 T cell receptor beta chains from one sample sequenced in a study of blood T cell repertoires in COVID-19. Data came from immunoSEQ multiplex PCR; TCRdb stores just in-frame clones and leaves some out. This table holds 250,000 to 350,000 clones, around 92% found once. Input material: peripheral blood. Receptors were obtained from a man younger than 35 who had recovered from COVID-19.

The chain's CDR3 is CASSLTDSLYEQYF. DNA of the CDR3: TGTGCCAGCAGCTTGACAGACTCTCTTTACGAGCAGTACTTC. The chain couples TRBV7-8 to TRBJ2-7; TRBD1 is a possible D gene (5 bases). This CDR3 region has 14 residues. The germline V and J ends were trimmed by 3 bases and 4 bases, with 13 bases remaining between them. Germline V lookup: CDR1 SGHVS, CDR2 FQNEAQ.

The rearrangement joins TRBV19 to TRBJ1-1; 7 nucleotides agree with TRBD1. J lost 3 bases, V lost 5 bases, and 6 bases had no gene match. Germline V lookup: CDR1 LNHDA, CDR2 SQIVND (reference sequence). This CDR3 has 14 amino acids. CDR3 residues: CASSEGGYYTEAFF. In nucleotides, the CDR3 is TGTGCCAGTAGTGAAGGGGGCTACTACACTGAAGCTTTCTTT.

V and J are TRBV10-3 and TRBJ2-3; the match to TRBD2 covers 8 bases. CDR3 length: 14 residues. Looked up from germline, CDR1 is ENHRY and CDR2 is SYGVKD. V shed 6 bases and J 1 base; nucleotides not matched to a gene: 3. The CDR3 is CAISGGARTDTQYF. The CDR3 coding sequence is TGTGCCATCAGCGGGGGGGCGCGCACAGATACGCAGTATTTT.

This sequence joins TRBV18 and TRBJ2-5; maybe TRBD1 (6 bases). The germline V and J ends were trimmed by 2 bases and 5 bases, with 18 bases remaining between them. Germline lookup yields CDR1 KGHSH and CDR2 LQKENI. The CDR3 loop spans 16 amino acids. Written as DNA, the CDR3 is TGTGCCAGCTCACCATGGAACAGGGAGACATGGGAGACCCAGTACTTC. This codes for CASSPWNRETWETQYF.

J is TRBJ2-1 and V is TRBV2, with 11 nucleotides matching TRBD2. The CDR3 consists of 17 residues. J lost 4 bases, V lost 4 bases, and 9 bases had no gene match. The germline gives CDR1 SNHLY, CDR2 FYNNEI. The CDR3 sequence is CASSVPTSGSWYNEQFF. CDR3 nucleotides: TGTGCCAGCAGTGTACCTACTAGCGGGAGTTGGTACAATGAGCAGTTCTTC.

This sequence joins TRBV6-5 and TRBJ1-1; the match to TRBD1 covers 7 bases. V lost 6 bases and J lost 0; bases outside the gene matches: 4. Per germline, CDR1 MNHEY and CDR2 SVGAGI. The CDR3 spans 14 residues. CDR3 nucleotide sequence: TGTGCCAGCAGAGACAGGGACATGAACACTGAAGCTTTCTTT. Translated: CASRDRDMNTEAFF.

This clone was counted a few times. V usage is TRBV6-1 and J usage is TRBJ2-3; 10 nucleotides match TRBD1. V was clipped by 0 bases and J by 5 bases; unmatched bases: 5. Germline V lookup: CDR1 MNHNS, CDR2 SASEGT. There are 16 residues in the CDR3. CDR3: CASSEASGQGLDTQYF. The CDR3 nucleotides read TGTGCCAGCAGTGAAGCGTCGGGACAGGGGTTAGATACGCAGTATTTT.

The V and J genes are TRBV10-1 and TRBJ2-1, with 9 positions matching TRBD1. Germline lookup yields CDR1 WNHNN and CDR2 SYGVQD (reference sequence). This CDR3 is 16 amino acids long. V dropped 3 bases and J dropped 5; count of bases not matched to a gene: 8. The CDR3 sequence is CASSDWGTGNNNEQFF. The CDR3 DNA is TGCGCCAGCAGTGACTGGGGGACAGGGAACAACAATGAGCAGTTCTTC.

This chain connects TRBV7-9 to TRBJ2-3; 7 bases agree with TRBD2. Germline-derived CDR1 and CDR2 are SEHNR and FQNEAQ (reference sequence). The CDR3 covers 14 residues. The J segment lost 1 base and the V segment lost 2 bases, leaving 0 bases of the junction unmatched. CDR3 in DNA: TGTGCCAGCAGCTTAACTAGCGGCACAGATACGCAGTATTTT. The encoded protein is CASSLTSGTDTQYF.

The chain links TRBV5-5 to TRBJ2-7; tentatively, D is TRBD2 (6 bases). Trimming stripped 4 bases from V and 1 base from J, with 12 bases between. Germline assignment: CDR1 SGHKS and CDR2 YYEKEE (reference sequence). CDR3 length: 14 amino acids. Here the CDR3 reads CASSVGLLSYEQYF. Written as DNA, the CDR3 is TGTGCCAGCAGCGTAGGACTACTTTCCTACGAGCAGTACTTC.

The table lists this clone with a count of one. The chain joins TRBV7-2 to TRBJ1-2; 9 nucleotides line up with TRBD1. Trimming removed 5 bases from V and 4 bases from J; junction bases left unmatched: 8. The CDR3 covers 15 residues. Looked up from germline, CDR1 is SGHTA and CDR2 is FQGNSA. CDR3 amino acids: CASSGRGQGSYGYTF. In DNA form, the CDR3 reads TGTGCCAGCAGCGGACGTGGACAGGGGAGCTATGGCTACACCTTC. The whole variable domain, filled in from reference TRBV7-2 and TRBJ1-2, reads GAGVSQSPSNKVTEKGKDVELRCDPISGHTALYWYRQSLGQGLEFLIYFQGNSAPDKSGLPSDRFSAERTGGSVSTLTIQRTQQEDSAVYLCASSGRGQGSYGYTFGSGTRLTVV.

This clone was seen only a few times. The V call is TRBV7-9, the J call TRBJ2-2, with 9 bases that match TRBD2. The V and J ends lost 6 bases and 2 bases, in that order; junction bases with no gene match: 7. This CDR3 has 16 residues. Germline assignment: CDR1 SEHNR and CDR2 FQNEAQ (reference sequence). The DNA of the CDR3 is TGTGCCAGCAGGGATAGACTAGCGGCTAACACCGGGGAGCTGTTTTTT. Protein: CASRDRLAANTGELFF.

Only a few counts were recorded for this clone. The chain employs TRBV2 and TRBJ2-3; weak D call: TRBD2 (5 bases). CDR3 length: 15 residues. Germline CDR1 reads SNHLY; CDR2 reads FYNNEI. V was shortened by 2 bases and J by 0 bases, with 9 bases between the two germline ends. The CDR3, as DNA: TGTGCCAGCAGTGAATTCGGGGTGAGCACAGATACGCAGTATTTT. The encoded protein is CASSEFGVSTDTQYF.

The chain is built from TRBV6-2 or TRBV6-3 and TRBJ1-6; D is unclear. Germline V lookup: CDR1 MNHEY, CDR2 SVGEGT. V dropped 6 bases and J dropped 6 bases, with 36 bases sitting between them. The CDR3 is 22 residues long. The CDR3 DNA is TGTGCCAGCAGCCGCCCCCCGACGGCGACAACCGCCGCTGCCTCTCGTAATTCACCCCTCCACTTT. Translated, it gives CASSRPPTATTAAASRNSPLHF.

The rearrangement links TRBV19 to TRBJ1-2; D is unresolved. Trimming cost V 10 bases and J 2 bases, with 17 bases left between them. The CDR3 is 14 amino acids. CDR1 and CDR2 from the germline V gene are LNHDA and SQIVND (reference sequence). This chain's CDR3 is CATTTFGGNYGYTF. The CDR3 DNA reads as TGTGCCACTACCACGTTCGGAGGAAACTATGGCTACACCTTC.

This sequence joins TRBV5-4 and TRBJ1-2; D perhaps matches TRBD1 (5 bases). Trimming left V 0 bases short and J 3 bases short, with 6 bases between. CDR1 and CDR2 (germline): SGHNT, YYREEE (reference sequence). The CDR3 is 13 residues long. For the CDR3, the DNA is TGTGCCAGCAGCTTGGAGGGGTACTATGGCTACACCTTC. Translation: CASSLEGYYGYTF. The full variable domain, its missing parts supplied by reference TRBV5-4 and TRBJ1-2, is ETGVTQSPTHLIKTRGQQVTLRCSSQSGHNTVSWYQQALGQGPQFIFQYYREEENGRGNFPPRFSGLQFPNYSSELNVNALELDDSALYLCASSLEGYYGYTFGSGTRLTVV.

This CDR3 reads CASTSGASYGYTF. The DNA for the CDR3 is TGTGCCAGCACCTCGGGAGCGAGCTATGGCTACACCTTC. V usage is TRBV12-3 or TRBV12-4 and J usage is TRBJ1-2; D remains ambiguous. The germline V and J ends were trimmed by 7 bases and 4 bases, with 13 bases remaining between them. The CDR3 runs 13 residues.

In nucleotides, the CDR3 is TGCGCCAGCAGCCAAGACCCAGCGGGGCTTCAAGAGACCCAGTACTTC. Protein sequence: CASSQDPAGLQETQYF. The genes are TRBV4-3 and TRBJ2-5; 7 nucleotides match TRBD2. Germline assignment: CDR1 LGHNA and CDR2 YSLEER. J lost 2 bases, V lost 0 bases, and 6 bases had no gene match. CDR3 length: 16 residues.

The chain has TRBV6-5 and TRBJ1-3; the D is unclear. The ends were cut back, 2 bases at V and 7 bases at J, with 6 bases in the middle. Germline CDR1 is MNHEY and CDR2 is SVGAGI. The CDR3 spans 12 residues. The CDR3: CASSYGDNTIYF. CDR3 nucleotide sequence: TGTGCCAGCAGTTACGGAGATAACACCATATATTTT.

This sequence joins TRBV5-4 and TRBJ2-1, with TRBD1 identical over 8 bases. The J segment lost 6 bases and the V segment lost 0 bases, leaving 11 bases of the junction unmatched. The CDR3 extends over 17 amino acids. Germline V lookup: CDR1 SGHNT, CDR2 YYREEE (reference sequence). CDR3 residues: CASSLGGVGTGRNEQFF. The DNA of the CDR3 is TGTGCCAGCAGCTTGGGGGGAGTCGGGACAGGTCGCAATGAGCAGTTCTTC.

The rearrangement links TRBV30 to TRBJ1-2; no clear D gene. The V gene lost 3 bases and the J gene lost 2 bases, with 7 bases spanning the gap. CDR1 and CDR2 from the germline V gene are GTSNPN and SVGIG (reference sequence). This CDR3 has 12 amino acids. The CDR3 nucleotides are TGTGCCTGGAGCGGTTTCAACTATGGCTACACCTTC. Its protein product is CAWSGFNYGYTF.